The 16 T cell receptor beta chains reported below all come from one sample, sequenced in a study of cytomegalovirus exposure and HLA in healthy donors. The study ran its PCR with 60 Vbeta and 13 Jbeta primers. Clones were sequenced by immunoSEQ multiplex PCR, and TCRdb holds only the in-frame ones, with some missing. The data show fewer than 25,000 clones, 60% to 80% seen once. Sequencing was done on a sample of PBMCs. The receptor source for this set is a man between 60 and 70 years old in good health and CMV-seronegative.

This chain connects TRBV9 to TRBJ2-3; 9 nucleotides line up with TRBD2. Germline CDR1 reads SGDLS; CDR2 reads YYNGEE. The trim removed 0 bases at V and 3 bases at J, leaving 8 bases unmatched. This CDR3 contains 17 residues. The CDR3 DNA follows: TGTGCCAGCAGCGTAGAAGGTACTAGCGGGTTGACAGATACGCAGTATTTT. Residues: CASSVEGTSGLTDTQYF.

This sequence joins TRBV7-2 and TRBJ2-3; D perhaps matches TRBD1 (5 bases). Per germline, CDR1 SGHTA and CDR2 FQGNSA. The CDR3 loop spans 16 amino acids. With 4 bases removed from V and 4 bases from J, the gap between germline ends came to 18 bases. Written as DNA, the CDR3 is TGTGCCAGCAGCTCAGAGCAGGGATTTGGGGCAGATACGCAGTATTTT. This translates into CASSSEQGFGADTQYF.

V is TRBV25-1 and J is TRBJ1-2; D call uncertain. This CDR3 is built from 13 residues. Germline loops: CDR1 MGHDK, CDR2 SYGVNS. V lost 3 bases and J 1 base, leaving 6 bases between the germline ends. The CDR3 sequence: CASSEGGNYGYTF. The CDR3, as DNA: TGTGCCAGCAGTGAGGGAGGTAACTATGGCTACACCTTC.

This chain joins TRBV7-8 and TRBJ2-7; the D gene is possibly TRBD2 (5 bases). Deletions cut 5 bases from V and 6 bases from J, with 17 bases between. The CDR3 has 14 amino acids. CDR1 and CDR2 from the germline V gene are SGHVS and FQNEAQ. In DNA form, the CDR3 reads TGTGCCAGCAGCCTAGAGACGGACGCGGGCGAGCAGTACTTC. Translating gives CASSLETDAGEQYF.

V and J are TRBV6-6 and TRBJ2-7; 8 nucleotides match TRBD2. CDR3 length: 15 residues. J was trimmed by 0 bases and V by 7 bases; bases with no gene match: 8. The germline V gene encodes CDR1 MNHNY and CDR2 SVGAGI (reference sequence). CDR3 DNA: TGTGCCAGCACCCTCGGGGGGGGTAGCTCCTACGAGCAGTACTTC. Amino acid sequence: CASTLGGGSSYEQYF.

The chain links TRBV11-2 to TRBJ2-2; 9 bases map to TRBD2. The CDR3 sequence is 15 residues long. The V segment lost 5 bases and the J segment 7 bases; nucleotides outside the gene matches: 8. Germline V gene sequence: CDR1 SGHAT, CDR2 FQNNGV. CDR3 amino acids: CASSPKREEFGELFF. The DNA for the CDR3 is TGTGCCAGCAGCCCGAAGCGGGAGGAATTCGGGGAGCTGTTTTTT.

This clone was counted only a few times. J is TRBJ1-2 and V is TRBV28; 8 bases are shared with TRBD1. Germline CDR1 MDHEN, CDR2 SYDVKM. J was trimmed by 8 bases and V by 6 bases; bases with no gene match: 14. CDR3 length: 15 amino acids. CDR3 DNA sequence: TGTGCCAGCAGGGAAGCAGGGGGCGGAGGGGGGGGCTACACCTTC. It codes for CASREAGGGGGGYTF.

In the case of this clone: Relative to the germline gene, one junction end is altered; a read error may explain this. This chain links TRBV6-4 with TRBJ1-1; 7 bases align to TRBD1. The germline gives CDR1 MRHNA, CDR2 SNTAGT. CDR3 size: 15 residues. This CDR3 reads CASSYSRQGGTEAFF. In nucleotides, the CDR3 is TGTGCCAGCAGTTACTCGAGACAGGGAGGCACTGAAGCTTTCTTT.

The sample holds a few counts of this clone. The chain uses TRBV5-4 and TRBJ1-1, with a possible D match to TRBD1 (5 bases). This CDR3 comprises 14 residues. Germline loops: CDR1 SGHNT, CDR2 YYREEE (reference sequence). Deletions cut 0 bases from V and 4 bases from J, with 10 bases between. CDR3 protein: CASSLVGGSTEAFF. Written as DNA, the CDR3 is TGTGCCAGCAGCTTGGTTGGGGGGTCCACTGAAGCTTTCTTT.

This clone was detected only once. V is TRBV19 and J is TRBJ2-1; 8 bases agree with TRBD1. CDR1 and CDR2 (germline): LNHDA, SQIVND (reference sequence). The CDR3 is made up of 13 amino acids. V lost 4 bases and J lost 9; bases outside the gene matches: 5. The CDR3 DNA reads as TGTGCCAGTAGTACGGCAGGGGGCTCTGAGCAGTTCTTC. Amino acids: CASSTAGGSEQFF.

The chain links TRBV7-2 to TRBJ2-3; 9 bases fit TRBD2. From germline, CDR1 is SGHTA and CDR2 FQGNSA. The CDR3 is made up of 15 amino acids. Trimming took 3 bases from V and 10 from J; bases not matched to a gene: 11. The DNA of the CDR3 is TGTGCCAGCAGCTTTGGCGGGGGGGCCGCCCAATCGCAGTATTTT. It translates to CASSFGGGAAQSQYF.

This clone has a handful of counts. The chain combines TRBV30 with TRBJ2-1, with D tentatively TRBD1 (6 bases). Germline CDR1 reads GTSNPN; CDR2 reads SVGIG (reference sequence). V was shortened by 2 bases and J by 6 bases, with 8 bases between the two germline ends. The CDR3 length is 12 residues. The CDR3 loop reads CAWSKQGNEQFF. The DNA for the CDR3 is TGTGCCTGGAGTAAACAGGGCAATGAGCAGTTCTTC. The variable domain in full, with the rest retrieved from reference TRBV30 and TRBJ2-1, is SQTIHQWPATLVQPVGSPLSLECTVEGTSNPNLYWYRQAAGRGLQLLFYSVGIGQISSEVPQNLSASRPQDRQFILSSKKLLLSDSGFYLCAWSKQGNEQFFGPGTRLTVL.

The V and J genes are TRBV5-4 and TRBJ2-1; TRBD2 aligns across 8 bases. From germline, CDR1 is SGHNT and CDR2 YYREEE (reference sequence). The CDR3 has 15 residues. Germline trimming cut 5 bases from V and 9 bases from J; bases unmatched to any gene: 13. The CDR3 DNA is TGTGCCAGCAGTACACGAGCGGGAGTCTCCGCTGAGCAGTTCTTC. Translated, it gives CASSTRAGVSAEQFF.

The V call is TRBV6-1, the J call TRBJ1-2, with D maybe TRBD1 (5 bases). The V gene lost 6 bases and the J gene lost 2 bases, with 16 bases spanning the gap. Germline V lookup: CDR1 MNHNS, CDR2 SASEGT. The CDR3 has 15 amino acids. CDR3 DNA: TGTGCCAGCAGCGAGGCTATACAGGTGAACTATGGCTACACCTTC. Encoded protein: CASSEAIQVNYGYTF.

The rearrangement joins TRBV4-3 to TRBJ2-7; possibly TRBD2 for D (6 bases). The germline V gene has CDR1 LGHNA and CDR2 YSLEER. There are 13 residues in the CDR3. V lost 4 bases, J lost 5 bases, and 12 bases lay in between. CDR3: CASSPGLRDEQYF. CDR3 DNA: TGCGCCAGCAGCCCGGGACTGCGGGACGAGCAGTACTTC.

This clone showed up just a few times. The V gene is TRBV19, the J gene TRBJ2-6; D is perhaps TRBD2 (6 bases). CDR1 and CDR2 from the germline V gene are LNHDA and SQIVND (reference sequence). With 6 bases removed from V and 2 bases from J, the gap between germline ends came to 11 bases. The CDR3 has 15 amino acids. The CDR3 coding sequence is TGTGCCAGTAGCAGCACTAGCACTGGGGCCAACGTCCTGACTTTC. Protein sequence: CASSSTSTGANVLTF.